The clone carrying this TCR beta chain was observed a handful of times. Only in-frame clones appear in the TCRdb table, and some are missing; sequencing was by immunoSEQ multiplex PCR. The sample has some 450,000 clones, around 90% seen once; the top ten hold 0.7% to 1%. The data were obtained in a study of blood T cell repertoires in COVID-19. Study overall: Specimens from acute and convalescent COVID-19 originated in the United States, Italy and Spain.

V was clipped by 2 bases and J by 2 bases, with 11 bases between them. Germline V gives CDR1 SGHKS, CDR2 YYEKEE (reference sequence). The CDR3 is 14 amino acids. This sequence originates from a man aged 18 to 29 with COVID-19, enrolled during active disease. Sequencing used peripheral blood. The rearrangement uses TRBV5-5 and TRBJ2-7; the D gene is possibly TRBD1 (6 bases). This CDR3 is CASSFPTGTYEQYF. The CDR3 bases are TGTGCCAGCAGCTTCCCTACAGGGACCTACGAGCAGTACTTC.